These 9 T cell receptor beta chains were all obtained from the same sample, sequenced in a study of memory CD4+ T cells and cytomegalovirus serostatus. Single viable CD3+CD4+CD8-CD45RO+ cells were sorted as the memory CD4+ T cells. Some clones are missing from TCRdb's copy, which holds only in-frame ones; the method was immunoSEQ multiplex PCR. The table lists about 92,000 clones, about four fifths of them singletons, with around 3.6% in the top ten. Source material: memory CD4+ T cells from blood. These receptor sequences come from an adult in good health and CMV-seropositive.

The V gene is TRBV11-2, the J gene TRBJ2-7; no clear D gene. V lost 4 bases and J lost 9, with 10 bases in between. CDR3 length: 11 residues. Germline V gene lookup returns CDR1 SGHAT and CDR2 FQNNGV. CDR3 sequence (DNA): TGTGCCAGCAGCTCCGGTCCCGGGCAGTACTTC. Amino acids: CASSSGPGQYF.

This clone appeared a few times. This rearrangement joins TRBV5-4 to TRBJ1-1; 7 nucleotides match TRBD1. Germline assignment: CDR1 SGHNT and CDR2 YYREEE (reference sequence). The V gene end was trimmed by 5 bases and the J gene end by 1 base; junction bases not matched to a gene: 8. The CDR3 is 15 residues long. CDR3 DNA: TGTGCCAGCAGTTCGGGGGGGACAGCGAACACTGAAGCTTTCTTT. Its protein is CASSSGGTANTEAFF.

This chain uses TRBV5-1 with TRBJ2-7, with 8 positions matching TRBD1. CDR3 length: 14 residues. Trimming took 3 bases from V and 6 from J; bases not matched to a gene: 8. Germline CDR1 and CDR2: SGHRS and YFSETQ. The CDR3 DNA reads as TGCGCCAGCAGCTCTATGGCAACAGGGGGCGAGCAGTACTTC. This sequence encodes CASSSMATGGEQYF. Supplemented by reference TRBV5-1 and TRBJ2-7, the full variable domain reads KAGVTQTPRYLIKTRGQQVTLSCSPISGHRSVSWYQQTPGQGLQFLFEYFSETQRNKGNFPGRFSGRQFSNSRSEMNVSTLELGDSALYLCASSSMATGGEQYFGPGTRLTVT.

The chain joins TRBV11-3 to TRBJ2-4, with D tentatively TRBD1 (6 bases). V was shortened by 4 bases and J by 2 bases, with 12 bases between the two germline ends. In germline, CDR1 is SGHNT, CDR2 YENEEA. The CDR3 spans 15 residues. The CDR3 reads CASSSGGDSKNIQYF. CDR3 DNA sequence: TGTGCCAGCAGCTCTGGGGGCGATTCCAAAAACATTCAGTACTTC.

This chain links TRBV6-5 with TRBJ2-3; unclear D gene. This CDR3 is 12 amino acids long. Germline CDR1 reads MNHEY; CDR2 reads SVGAGI. V lost 11 bases and J lost 6, with 15 bases in between. Here the CDR3 DNA reads TGTGCCGTCAGACCTACAGACGATACGCAGTATTTT. This translates into CAVRPTDDTQYF.

The chain is built from TRBV11-2 and TRBJ2-3; 9 bases match TRBD1. Per the germline V gene, CDR1 is SGHAT and CDR2 is FQNNGV. V lost 5 bases, J lost 7 bases, and 7 bases stayed unmatched. CDR3 length: 14 residues. CDR3 loop: CASSLGQGRNTQYF. Here the CDR3 DNA reads TGTGCCAGCAGCCTCGGACAGGGGAGGAATACGCAGTATTTT.

The chain uses TRBV5-1 and TRBJ2-3; 8 positions match TRBD1. Germline CDR1 SGHRS, CDR2 YFSETQ. The CDR3 sequence is 16 residues long. The junction had 7 bases not matched to a gene; V was cut back by 4 bases and J by 0 bases. CDR3 bases: TGCGCCAGCAGCCGACAGGGGTTGGGCAGCACAGATACGCAGTATTTT. Amino acid sequence: CASSRQGLGSTDTQYF.

The gene calls are TRBV14 and TRBJ2-5; 7 positions match TRBD1. This CDR3 is 16 amino acids long. Losses at the gene ends were 4 bases for V and 5 bases for J; bases not matched to a gene: 13. Germline V lookup: CDR1 SGHDN, CDR2 FVKESK. The CDR3 here is CASSPRPGQLGETQYF. The CDR3 DNA follows: TGTGCCAGCAGCCCTAGACCGGGACAGCTGGGGGAGACCCAGTACTTC.

J is TRBJ1-1 and V is TRBV30; D call uncertain. The CDR3 runs to 13 residues. The germline gives CDR1 GTSNPN, CDR2 SVGIG (reference sequence). V lost 0 bases to trimming and J lost 10 bases, with 15 bases between them. DNA of the CDR3: TGTGCCTGGAGTGTCCTGGAGTCGGAGGGAGCTTTCTTT. As protein: CAWSVLESEGAFF.